The present T cell receptor (beta chain) was sequenced within a study of blood T cell repertoires in COVID-19. Study overall: There were acute and convalescent COVID-19 samples, and they came from the United States, Italy and Spain.

The participants were between about 18 and 100 years old and came from some 23 US areas. Assignment of participants to cohorts was predicated upon participant-reported clinical history. Original processing notes: Researchers report that nucleated cell counts were estimated from reference gene primer amplification. Repertoires were generated with immunoSEQ multiplex PCR, while TCRdb's copy carries only in-frame clones and drops some. V, J and clone size are taken as reported in that table, and D and trimming were inferred from the DNA itself. The sample has hundreds of thousands of clones, around 86% seen once. Trimming left V 0 bases short and J 3 bases short, with 10 bases between. The CDR3 runs to 15 residues.

The sample was PBMCs or T cells enriched from blood (not recorded which). J is TRBJ2-4 and V is TRBV5-7; D possibly corresponds to TRBD1 (6 bases). TRBV5-7 carries the ORF label, with uncertain function. The receptor was isolated from a woman in her 40s with acute COVID-19. The DNA for the CDR3 is TGTGCCAGCAGCTTGGCGGGCAGGGGCAAAAACATTCAGTACTTC. Translated, it gives CASSLAGRGKNIQYF.